The clone carrying this T cell receptor (beta chain) has ten or more counts. This entry comes from a study of human T cells and chemical hapten exposure. In the study overall: Enrolled patients were predominantly female and had alopecia areata, totalis or universalis.

The germline V gene has CDR1 KGHSH and CDR2 LQKENI. The V end was cut by 5 bases, the J end by 2 bases, with 5 bases between. The CDR3 totals 12 residues. TCRdb re-derived calls from the RACE reads in MiXCR, one entry per CDR3 protein. The sample lists about 93,000 distinct CDR3 sequences, over 6.5% occurring once. The time point here: pre-sensitization, week 0. The treatment denotes: therapeutic diphenylcyclopropenone sensitization with weekly scalp DPC. Sequencing started from total RNA isolated from unfractionated whole blood. The origin of this receptor is a man aged 40-49 years with alopecia areata. Some clones in this sample may be carry-over from other donors' samples. The sequences come from whole blood, collected in connection with sensitization to the hapten diphenylcyclopropenone (DPC). The chain combines TRBV18 with TRBJ2-3, with no clear D. CDR3 amino acids: CASSANTDTQYF. CDR3 DNA sequence: TGTGCCAGCTCAGCCAACACAGATACGCAGTATTTT.